The clone carrying this T cell receptor beta chain came up once. As processed by the authors: Reference gene primer amplification gave estimated nucleated cell counts. The repertoire was sequenced with immunoSEQ multiplex PCR; TCRdb's copy has only in-frame clones and lacks some. D and trimming come from the DNA, and the V and J calls and clone size come from that table. This table has a few hundred thousand clones, about 90% appearing once. This specimen belongs to a study of blood T cell repertoires in COVID-19. Whole-study context: The United States, Italy and Spain were the sources of the acute and convalescent COVID-19 samples. PBMCs, B-cell-depleted T cells, or T cells provided the cDNA or gDNA that made up the material.

The CDR3 sequence is 11 residues long. Deletions cut 3 bases from V and 10 bases from J, with 12 bases between. The germline CDR1 and CDR2 sequences are GTSNPN and SVGIG (reference sequence). The sequenced sample consisted of peripheral blood. The chain carries TRBV30 and TRBJ1-1; D gene ambiguous. The source of this sequence is a man aged 18 to 29 with active or convalescent COVID-19. CDR3 coding DNA: TGTGCCTGGAGCATACTCCAGGCAGCTTTCTTT. Translated: CAWSILQAAFF.